These 4 T cell receptor beta chains were sequenced from one sample in a study of T cells in Graves' hyperthyroidism and ophthalmopathy. RNA transcripts yielded amplified TCR beta CDR3 regions. The HTBI set primed first-round TCR CDR3 RT-PCR. Each CDR3 protein gets one entry after TCRdb re-called the multiplex PCR reads with MiXCR. The sample records 600,000 or so distinct CDR3 sequences, about 17% being singletons. The sequencing sample was made of blood. These receptor sequences come from a woman aged 25 to 39 with Graves' hyperthyroidism.

The table lists this clonotype with a few counts. The genes are TRBV3-1 and TRBJ2-6; 7 nucleotides line up with TRBD2. The CDR3 sequence is 17 residues long. The ends lost 0 bases at V and 2 bases at J; junction bases unmatched: 4. Germline loops: CDR1 LGHDT, CDR2 YNNKEL (reference sequence). The CDR3 DNA reads as TGTGCCAGCAGCCAAGAGGGGGAGGGTACTGGGGCCAACGTCCTGACTTTC. Its protein product is CASSQEGEGTGANVLTF.

This clonotype came up many times. The chain is built from TRBV12-3 or TRBV12-4 and TRBJ1-1, with D unresolved. With 6 bases removed from V and 1 base from J, the gap between germline ends came to 15 bases. This CDR3 region has 15 residues. The chain's CDR3 is CASSPSSPRNTEAFF. CDR3 sequence (DNA): TGTGCCAGCAGCCCATCCTCGCCCCGGAACACTGAAGCTTTCTTT.

This clonotype was observed many times. This chain connects TRBV6-1 to TRBJ1-6; TRBD1 matches at 8 bases. This CDR3 comprises 12 residues. Germline V CDR1 and CDR2: MNHNS, SASEGT. The trim removed 7 bases at V and 12 bases at J, leaving 5 bases unmatched. Here the CDR3 reads CASTLGTGPLHF. In DNA, the CDR3 is TGTGCCAGCACCCTTGGGACAGGACCCCTCCACTTT.

There are many counts of this clonotype. The chain has TRBV12-3 or TRBV12-4 and TRBJ2-1; the D gene is possibly TRBD2 (6 bases). This CDR3 comprises 12 residues. With 6 bases removed from V and 14 bases from J, the gap between germline ends came to 17 bases. The CDR3 loop is CASREGRLAKFF. CDR3 coding DNA: TGTGCCAGCAGAGAAGGGAGGTTGGCGAAGTTCTTC.